These T cell receptor beta chains were read from a single sample in a study of cytomegalovirus exposure and HLA in healthy donors. Sequencing was performed with immunoSEQ multiplex PCR; in TCRdb, only in-frame clones are kept and a portion is missing. Of around 130,000 clones listed, 70% to 75% were seen once; the top ten hold around 1.6%. The sample was PBMCs. These receptors were obtained from a woman in her 30s in good health and CMV-seronegative. The CDR3 runs from the conserved cysteine through the conserved F or W. Fields, in order: D gene, J gene, V gene, clone size, CDR3 protein, CDR3 DNA. D genes are given only for firm matches. Some rows mark clone size as missing; the rest say once, few, many or name a class of expanded clone.

TRBD2 | TRBJ2-2 | TRBV2 | few | CASALASGNGELFF | TGTGCCAGCGCCCTGGCTAGCGGGAACGGGGAGCTGTTTTTT
- | TRBJ1-2 | TRBV29-1 | few | CSVSSWGQRQNYGYTF | TGCAGCGTTTCCTCTTGGGGTCAACGACAGAACTATGGCTACACCTTC
TRBD2 | TRBJ2-3 | TRBV9 | once | CASSASGGVTDTQYF | TGTGCCAGCAGCGCTAGCGGGGGTGTGACGGATACGCAGTATTTT
TRBD2 | TRBJ2-3 | TRBV10-3 | - | CAISERGGGGTDTQYF | TGTGCCATCAGTGAGCGGGGCGGGGGAGGCACAGATACGCAGTATTTT
TRBD2 | TRBJ2-5 | TRBV6-6 | - | CASSYLLAGEETQYF | TGTGCCAGCAGTTACTTACTAGCGGGAGAGGAGACCCAGTACTTC
TRBD1 | TRBJ2-7 | TRBV27 | few | CASSLLQGESYEQYF | TGTGCCAGCAGTTTATTACAGGGGGAGAGCTACGAGCAGTACTTC
- | TRBJ1-4 | TRBV28 | - | CASSFLSRGTEKLFF | TGTGCCAGCAGTTTCCTTTCCCGCGGGACTGAAAAACTGTTTTTT
TRBD2 | TRBJ2-7 | TRBV28 | - | CASSAILAGGDEQYF | TGTGCCAGCAGCGCCATCCTAGCGGGAGGCGACGAGCAGTACTTC
- | TRBJ2-3 | TRBV7-6 | - | CASSLVQNLGGRTDTQYF | TGTGCCAGCAGCTTAGTTCAGAACCTGGGGGGACGCACAGATACGCAGTATTTT
TRBD1 | TRBJ1-1 | TRBV4-1 | - | CASSWRGQGLNTEAFF | TGCGCCAGCAGCTGGAGGGGACAGGGATTGAACACTGAAGCTTTCTTT
- | TRBJ1-5 | TRBV2 | few | CAHWRHQPQHF | TGTGCCCACTGGCGGCATCAGCCCCAGCATTTT
- | TRBJ2-1 | TRBV6-5 | - | CASSQDYSSYNEQFF | TGTGCCAGCAGCCAAGACTATAGCTCCTACAATGAGCAGTTCTTC
TRBD1 | TRBJ1-6 | TRBV27 | few | CASSPRDREVLHF | TGTGCCAGCAGTCCTCGGGACAGGGAGGTCCTCCACTTT
TRBD2 | TRBJ2-1 | TRBV7-9 | - | CASSRLAGASNEQFF | TGTGCCAGCAGCCGACTAGCGGGAGCAAGTAATGAGCAGTTCTTC
TRBD2 | TRBJ2-3 | TRBV2 | - | CASRRRDYGTDTQYF | TGTGCCAGCAGAAGACGGGACTACGGCACAGATACGCAGTATTTT
TRBD1 | TRBJ1-2 | TRBV6-5 | - | CASIRQGYNYGYTF | TGTGCCAGCATCCGACAGGGGTATAACTATGGCTACACCTTC
TRBD1 | TRBJ2-5 | TRBV28 | - | CASSLYPPGTGGFRETQYF | TGTGCCAGCAGTTTGTATCCCCCCGGGACAGGGGGCTTTCGGGAGACCCAGTACTTC